This TCR beta chain was profiled in a study of low-dose radiotherapy and immunotherapy resistance in tumors. Study information: Members of Cohort 1 were treated with 0.5 Gy per fraction every 2 weeks. The prescribed total PTV dose was 6.5 Gy. At a dose of 200 mg/m2, intravenous cyclophosphamide was given every two weeks, one day before radiation and immunotherapy.

This CDR3 is built from 11 residues. Germline V lookup: CDR1 SNHLY, CDR2 FYNNEI. V lost 7 bases and J lost 8, with 9 bases in between. The time point was: before trial treatment. The donors' treatment consisted of nivolumab, ipilimumab, aspirin, low-dose cyclophosphamide and low-dose radiotherapy. cDNA synthesis used a TRAV/TRBV-specific primer set for both chains. TCRs were amplified for around 20 PCR cycles with a constant-region primer and V-primer adapter. It was by in vitro transcription that isolated mRNA was amplified. MiXCR was run by TCRdb on the reads, yielding one entry per CDR3 protein. The sample carries around 65,000 distinct CDR3 sequences, about 25% recorded once.

This receptor was obtained from a male donor with rectosigmoid adenocarcinoma. The sequenced sample was PBMCs, obtained before treatment. This sequence joins TRBV2 and TRBJ2-1; D is unresolved. The chain's CDR3 is CASNPRDEQFF. In DNA, the CDR3 is TGTGCCAGCAACCCTAGGGATGAGCAGTTCTTC.